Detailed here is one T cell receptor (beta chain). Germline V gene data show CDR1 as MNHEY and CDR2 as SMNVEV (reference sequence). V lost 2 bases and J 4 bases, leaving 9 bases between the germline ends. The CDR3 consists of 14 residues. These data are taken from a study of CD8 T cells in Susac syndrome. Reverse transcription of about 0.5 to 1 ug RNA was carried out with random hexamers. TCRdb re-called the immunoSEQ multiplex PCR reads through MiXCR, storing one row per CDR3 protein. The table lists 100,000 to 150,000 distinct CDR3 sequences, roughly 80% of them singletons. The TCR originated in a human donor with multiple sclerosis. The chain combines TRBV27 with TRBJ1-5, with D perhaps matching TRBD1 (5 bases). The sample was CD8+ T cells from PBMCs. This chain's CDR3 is CASSLQGSNQPQHF. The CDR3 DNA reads TGTGCCAGCAGTTTACAGGGATCTAATCAGCCCCAGCATTTT.